This entry is about one T cell receptor beta chain. It lacks a known antigen. No per-base quality is available; no much larger clone lies one base away. This entry belongs to a study of blood T cell repertoires in COVID-19 (dated by TCRdb to 2018 to 2021). Looking at the study overall: Samples covering the acute and convalescent phases of COVID-19 were provided by collaborators in the United States, Italy and Spain. Nearly every sample came with metadata listing a de-identified subject ID, COVID-19 status, age in years and sex. The prospective study material was composed of cDNA or gDNA derived from T cells, B-cell-depleted T cells, or PBMCs. The samples were drawn from the first 160 participants of the ongoing ImmuneRACE study and from under 1,500 subjects provided by 6 global collaborators. Subjects who had been exposed to COVID-19, were actively infected with it, or had recovered from it provided the deeply sampled blood TCRbeta repertoires that made up the dataset. A freely available public database, intended as a resource for researchers studying the immune response to SARS-CoV-2, is where the repertoires were released. Where available, HLA class I and class II types were taken from metadata supplied by the sample provider and were not determined by assay-based typing.

Each collaborating institution followed its own protocols to collect whole blood in K2EDTA tubes. For TCRbeta analysis, collaborator samples were shipped as frozen whole blood, as isolated PBMCs, or as DNA extracted from either sample type. CDR1 LNHDA and CDR2 SQIVND are derived from the germline V gene (reference sequence). The germline V and J ends show losses of 6 bases and 1 base respectively, and no gene match explains 8 bases of the junction. The CDR3 covers 16 residues, taking in both the cysteine and the phenylalanine. Only the CDR3 part of the read is kept: 48 bases, read in frame from the first base. Overall results and qualifications from the work: The quantity of clinical and demographic metadata differed by source and by participant and was supplied without curation.

TCRbeta CDR3 regions were amplified from genomic DNA using the immunoSEQ Assay, a bias-controlled multiplex PCR. In the source study's methods: Within the assay, amplification of reference gene primers was used to estimate how many nucleated cells each sample contained. To quantify the absolute abundance of each unique TCRbeta CDR3 rearrangement, sequence reads were collapsed and filtered. For each sample, productive Simpson clonality was calculated as the square root of Simpson's diversity index over productive rearrangements. TCRdb holds this immuneACCESS table with in-frame rearrangements only. Some clones are missing; in checked studies, unresolved V genes explain under half, and the rest has no known cause. The V and J calls and clone size were taken over from that table, and D and trimming were inferred from the DNA. This sample lists some 130,000 clones; 85% were detected once. The ten largest clones represent roughly 10% of the sample.

The clonotype was recovered from a man at least 80 years old with acute or convalescent COVID-19. Source material: peripheral blood. The chain is encoded by TRBV19 joined to TRBJ2-5, and 10 bases in between align with TRBD2. In nucleotides, the sequence is TGTGCCAGTAGCCCGGTAGCGGGGGGACCCCAAGAGACCCAGTACTTC. It codes for CASSPVAGGPQETQYF.